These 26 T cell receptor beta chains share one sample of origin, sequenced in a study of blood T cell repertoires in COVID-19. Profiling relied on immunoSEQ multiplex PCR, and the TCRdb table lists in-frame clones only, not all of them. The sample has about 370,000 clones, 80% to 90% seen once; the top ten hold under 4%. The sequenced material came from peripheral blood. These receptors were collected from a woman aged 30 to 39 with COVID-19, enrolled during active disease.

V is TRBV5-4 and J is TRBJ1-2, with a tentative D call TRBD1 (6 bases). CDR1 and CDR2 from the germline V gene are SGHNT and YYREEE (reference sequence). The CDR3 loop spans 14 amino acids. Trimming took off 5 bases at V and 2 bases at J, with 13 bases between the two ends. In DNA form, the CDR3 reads TGTGCCAGCAGAGGGGCAGGGGCGAACTATGGCTACACCTTC. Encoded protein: CASRGAGANYGYTF. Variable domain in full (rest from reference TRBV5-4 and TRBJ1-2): ETGVTQSPTHLIKTRGQQVTLRCSSQSGHNTVSWYQQALGQGPQFIFQYYREEENGRGNFPPRFSGLQFPNYSSELNVNALELDDSALYLCASRGAGANYGYTFGSGTRLTVV.

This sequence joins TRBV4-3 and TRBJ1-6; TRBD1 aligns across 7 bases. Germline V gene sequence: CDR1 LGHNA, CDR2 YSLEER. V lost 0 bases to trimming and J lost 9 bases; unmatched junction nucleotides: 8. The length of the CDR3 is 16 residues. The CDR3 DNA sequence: TGCGCCAGCAGCCAAGACAGGGGGAATCCGAGTTCACCCCTCCACTTT. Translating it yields CASSQDRGNPSSPLHF.

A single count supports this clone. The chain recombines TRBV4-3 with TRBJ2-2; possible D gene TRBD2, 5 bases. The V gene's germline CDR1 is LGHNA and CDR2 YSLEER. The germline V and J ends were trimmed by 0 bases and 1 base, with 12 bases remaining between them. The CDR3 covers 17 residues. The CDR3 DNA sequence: TGCGCCAGCAGCCAAGAAACCGGGGAGCAGAACACCGGGGAGCTGTTTTTT. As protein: CASSQETGEQNTGELFF.

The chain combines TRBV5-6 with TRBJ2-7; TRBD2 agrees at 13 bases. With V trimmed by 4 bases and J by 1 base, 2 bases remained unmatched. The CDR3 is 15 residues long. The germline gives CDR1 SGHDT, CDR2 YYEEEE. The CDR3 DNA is TGTGCCAGCAGCGTACTAGCGGGAGGGTCCTACGAGCAGTACGTC. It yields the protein CASSVLAGGSYEQYV.

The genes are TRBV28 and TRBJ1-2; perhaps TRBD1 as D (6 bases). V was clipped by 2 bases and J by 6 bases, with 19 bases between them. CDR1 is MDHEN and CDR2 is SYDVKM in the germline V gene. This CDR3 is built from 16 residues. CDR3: CASSLEISGAPNGYTF. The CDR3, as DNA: TGTGCCAGCAGTTTAGAAATATCAGGGGCCCCCAATGGCTACACCTTC.

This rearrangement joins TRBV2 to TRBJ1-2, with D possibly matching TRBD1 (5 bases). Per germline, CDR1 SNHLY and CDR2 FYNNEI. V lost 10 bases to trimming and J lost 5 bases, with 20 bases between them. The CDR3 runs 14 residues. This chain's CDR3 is CAINTRVLGYGYTF. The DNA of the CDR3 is TGTGCCATCAACACCAGGGTTTTAGGGTATGGCTACACCTTC.

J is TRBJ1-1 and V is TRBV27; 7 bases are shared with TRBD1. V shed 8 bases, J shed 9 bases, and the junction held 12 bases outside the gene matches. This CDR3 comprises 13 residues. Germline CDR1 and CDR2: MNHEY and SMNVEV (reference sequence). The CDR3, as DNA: TGTGCCAGCTGGGACAGACTCACCCACAAAGCTTTCTTT. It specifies CASWDRLTHKAFF.

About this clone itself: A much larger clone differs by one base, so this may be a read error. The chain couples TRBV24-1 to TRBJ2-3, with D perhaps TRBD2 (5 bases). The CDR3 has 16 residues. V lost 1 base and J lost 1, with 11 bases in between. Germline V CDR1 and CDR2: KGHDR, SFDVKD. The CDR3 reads CATSDFEGLGTDTQYF. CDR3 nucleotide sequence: TGTGCCACCAGTGATTTTGAGGGATTGGGCACAGATACGCAGTATTTT.

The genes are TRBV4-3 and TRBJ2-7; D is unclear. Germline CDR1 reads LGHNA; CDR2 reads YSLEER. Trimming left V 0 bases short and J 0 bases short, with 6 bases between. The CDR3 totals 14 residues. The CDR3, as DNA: TGCGCCAGCAGCCAAGATGTAGACTCCTACGAGCAGTACTTC. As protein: CASSQDVDSYEQYF.

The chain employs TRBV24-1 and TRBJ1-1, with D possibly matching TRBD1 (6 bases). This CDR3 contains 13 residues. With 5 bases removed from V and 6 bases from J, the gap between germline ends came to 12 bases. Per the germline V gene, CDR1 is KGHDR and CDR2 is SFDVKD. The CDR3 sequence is CATSVQGSAEAFF. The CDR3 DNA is TGTGCCACCAGTGTTCAGGGGAGCGCTGAAGCTTTCTTT.

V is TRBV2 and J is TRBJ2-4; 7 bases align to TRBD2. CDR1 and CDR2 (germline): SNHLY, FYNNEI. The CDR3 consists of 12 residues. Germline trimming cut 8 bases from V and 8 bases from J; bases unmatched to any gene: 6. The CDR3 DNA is TGTGCCAGCGGGAGGGTAGGATACATTCAGTACTTC. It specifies CASGRVGYIQYF.

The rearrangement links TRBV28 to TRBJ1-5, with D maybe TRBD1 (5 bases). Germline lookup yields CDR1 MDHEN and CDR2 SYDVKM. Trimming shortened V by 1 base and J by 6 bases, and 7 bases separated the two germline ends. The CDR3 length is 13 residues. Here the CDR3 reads CASSLSRAQPQHF. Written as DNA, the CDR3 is TGTGCCAGCAGTTTATCCAGGGCTCAGCCCCAGCATTTT. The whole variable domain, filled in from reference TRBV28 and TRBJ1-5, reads DVKVTQSSRYLVKRTGEKVFLECVQDMDHENMFWYRQDPGLGLRLIYFSYDVKMKEKGDIPEGYSVSREKKERFSLILESASTNQTSMYLCASSLSRAQPQHFGDGTRLSIL.

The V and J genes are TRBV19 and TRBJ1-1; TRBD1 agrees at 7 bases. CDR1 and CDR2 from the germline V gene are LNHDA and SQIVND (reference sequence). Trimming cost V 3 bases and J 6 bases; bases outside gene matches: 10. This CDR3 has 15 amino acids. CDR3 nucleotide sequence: TGTGCCAGTAGTATGTGGCCCAGGGGGAGCTCTGAAGCTTTCTTT. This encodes CASSMWPRGSSEAFF.

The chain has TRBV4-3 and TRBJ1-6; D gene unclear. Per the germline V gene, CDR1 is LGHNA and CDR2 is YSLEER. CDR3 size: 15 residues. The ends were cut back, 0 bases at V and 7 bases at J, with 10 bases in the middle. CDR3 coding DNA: TGCGCCAGCAGCCAAGACTGGCTGTCCAATTCACCCCTCCACTTT. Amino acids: CASSQDWLSNSPLHF.

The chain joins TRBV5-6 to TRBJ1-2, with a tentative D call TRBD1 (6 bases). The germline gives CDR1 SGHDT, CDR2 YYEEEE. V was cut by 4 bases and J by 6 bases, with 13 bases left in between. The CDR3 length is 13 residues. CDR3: CASSPPGAHGYTF. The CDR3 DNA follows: TGTGCCAGCAGCCCCCCAGGGGCGCATGGCTACACCTTC.

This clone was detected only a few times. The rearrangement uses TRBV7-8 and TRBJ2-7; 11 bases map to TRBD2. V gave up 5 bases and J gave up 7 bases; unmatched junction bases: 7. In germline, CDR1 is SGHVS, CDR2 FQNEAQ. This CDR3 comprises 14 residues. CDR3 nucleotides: TGTGCCAGCAGCCCCAGACTAGCGGGACGAGAGCAGTACGTC. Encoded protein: CASSPRLAGREQYV.

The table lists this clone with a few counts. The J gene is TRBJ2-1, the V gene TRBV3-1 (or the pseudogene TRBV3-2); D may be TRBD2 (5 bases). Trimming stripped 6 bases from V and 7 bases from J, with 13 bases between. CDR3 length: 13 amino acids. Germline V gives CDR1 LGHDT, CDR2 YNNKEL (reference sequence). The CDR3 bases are TGTGCCAGCAGTAGGGAGCTGGGAAATGAGCAGTTCTTC. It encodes CASSRELGNEQFF.

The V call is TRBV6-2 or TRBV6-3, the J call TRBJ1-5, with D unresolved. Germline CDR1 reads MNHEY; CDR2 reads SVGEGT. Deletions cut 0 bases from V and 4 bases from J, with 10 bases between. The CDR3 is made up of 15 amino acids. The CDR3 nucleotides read TGTGCCAGCAGTTACTCGGAGGACGGTAATCAGCCCCAGCATTTT. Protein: CASSYSEDGNQPQHF.

CDR3 sequence (DNA): TGTGCCAGCAGTCGAAACAGGGGGAACACTGAAGCTTTCTTT. This codes for CASSRNRGNTEAFF. This sequence joins TRBV5-4 and TRBJ1-1; 7 bases are shared with TRBD1. CDR1 SGHNT and CDR2 YYREEE come from the germline V gene (reference sequence). The CDR3 totals 14 residues. Germline trimming cut 5 bases from V and 1 base from J; bases unmatched to any gene: 5.

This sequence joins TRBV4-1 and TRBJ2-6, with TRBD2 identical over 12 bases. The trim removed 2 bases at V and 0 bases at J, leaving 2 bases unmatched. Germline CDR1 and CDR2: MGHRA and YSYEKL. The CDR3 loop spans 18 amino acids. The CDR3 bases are TGCGCCAGCAGCCAACCGACTAGCGGGAGCTCTGGGGCCAACGTCCTGACTTTC. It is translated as CASSQPTSGSSGANVLTF.

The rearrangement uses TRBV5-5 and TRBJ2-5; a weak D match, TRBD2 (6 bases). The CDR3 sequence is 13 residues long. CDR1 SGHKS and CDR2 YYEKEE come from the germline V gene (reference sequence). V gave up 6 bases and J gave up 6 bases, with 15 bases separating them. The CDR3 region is CASTWGTEKTQYF. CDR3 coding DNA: TGTGCCAGCACCTGGGGGACTGAGAAGACCCAGTACTTC.

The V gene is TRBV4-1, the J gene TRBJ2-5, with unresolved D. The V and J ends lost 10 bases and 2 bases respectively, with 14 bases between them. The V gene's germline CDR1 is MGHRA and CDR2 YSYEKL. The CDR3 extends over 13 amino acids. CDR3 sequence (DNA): TGCGCCACCGCCTTGGCGGCGCAAGAGACCCAGTACTTC. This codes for CATALAAQETQYF.

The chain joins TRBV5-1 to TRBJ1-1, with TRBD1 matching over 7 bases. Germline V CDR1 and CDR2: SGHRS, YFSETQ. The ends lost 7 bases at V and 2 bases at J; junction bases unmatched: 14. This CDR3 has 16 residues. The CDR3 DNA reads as TGCGCCAGCTCCCCGATGGGACAGCCAAGAAACACTGAAGCTTTCTTT. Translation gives CASSPMGQPRNTEAFF. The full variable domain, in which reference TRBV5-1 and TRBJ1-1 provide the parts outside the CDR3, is KAGVTQTPRYLIKTRGQQVTLSCSPISGHRSVSWYQQTPGQGLQFLFEYFSETQRNKGNFPGRFSGRQFSNSRSEMNVSTLELGDSALYLCASSPMGQPRNTEAFFGQGTRLTVV.

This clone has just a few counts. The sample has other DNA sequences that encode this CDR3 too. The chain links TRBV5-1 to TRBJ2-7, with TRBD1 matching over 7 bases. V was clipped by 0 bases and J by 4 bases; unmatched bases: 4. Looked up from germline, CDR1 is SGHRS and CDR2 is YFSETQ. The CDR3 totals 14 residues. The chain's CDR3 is CASSLEAGGYEQYF. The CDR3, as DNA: TGCGCCAGCAGCTTGGAGGCAGGGGGATACGAGCAGTACTTC.

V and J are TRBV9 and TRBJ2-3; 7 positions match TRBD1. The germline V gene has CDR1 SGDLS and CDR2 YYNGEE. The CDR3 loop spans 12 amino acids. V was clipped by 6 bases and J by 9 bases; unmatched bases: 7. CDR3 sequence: CASKRTQGTQYF. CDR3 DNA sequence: TGTGCCAGCAAACGGACACAGGGGACGCAGTATTTT.

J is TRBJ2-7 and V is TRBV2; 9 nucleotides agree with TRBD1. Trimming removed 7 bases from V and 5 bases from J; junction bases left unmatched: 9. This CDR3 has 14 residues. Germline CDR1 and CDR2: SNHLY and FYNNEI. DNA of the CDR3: TGTGCCAGCAAGGAGGGACAGGGTGTCCACGAGCAGTACGTC. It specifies CASKEGQGVHEQYV.